The source of this T cell receptor beta chain is a study of vaccination and CD4 T cells after COVID-19. V lost 4 bases and J lost 4; bases outside the gene matches: 1. The V gene's germline CDR1 is SNHLY and CDR2 FYNNEI. CDR3 length: 14 residues. Sequence data for DNA of cultured CD4+ T cells were generated by the Oncomine TCR Beta short-read assay. TCRdb reanalysed the PCR reads using MiXCR and keeps one entry per CDR3 protein. The sample lists some 13,000 distinct CDR3 sequences, under 55% occurring once. Treatment meaning: roughly ten-day PBMC culture with coronavirus spike peptide pools or control peptides (ViraFEST assay). This clonotype showed up just a few times. No antigen is known for it.

This sequence originates from a human donor who had recovered from COVID-19. The sequencing sample was made of CD4+ T cells from blood, cultured in vitro. The genes are TRBV2 and TRBJ2-3; 11 nucleotides match TRBD2. CDR3 amino acids: CASSVLAGADTQYF. CDR3 coding DNA: TGTGCCAGCAGTGTACTAGCGGGGGCAGATACGCAGTATTTT.